The entry below describes one T cell receptor (beta chain). Clones were sequenced by immunoSEQ multiplex PCR, and TCRdb holds only the in-frame ones, with some missing. The table lists under 200,000 clones, around 86% of them singletons. The data belong to a study of blood T cell repertoires in COVID-19. About the research overall: Samples of COVID-19 (acute and convalescent) were obtained from the United States, Italy and Spain.

The sequence was obtained from a woman older than 75 in a cohort sampled during active or convalescent COVID-19. The source material was peripheral blood.

CDR3 region: CASSLPGGNQPQHF. The CDR3 nucleotides read TGTGCCAGCAGCTTACCAGGCGGCAATCAGCCCCAGCATTTT. The chain has TRBV7-2 and TRBJ1-5; D unclear. CDR1 is SGHTA and CDR2 is FQGNSA in the germline V gene. CDR3 size: 14 residues. V lost 2 bases and J 2 bases, leaving 7 bases between the germline ends.